This T cell receptor beta chain was recorded in a study of blood T cell repertoires in COVID-19. Study overall: Specimens from acute and convalescent COVID-19 originated in the United States, Italy and Spain. T cells, B-cell-depleted T cells, or PBMCs provided the cDNA or gDNA that served as material.

V lost 3 bases and J lost 3; bases outside the gene matches: 9. The CDR3 runs 16 residues. Germline values: CDR1 LGHNA, CDR2 YSLEER. The repertoire was sequenced with immunoSEQ multiplex PCR; TCRdb's copy has only in-frame clones and lacks some. Found here are some 150,000 clones, approximately 87% of them singletons; the top ten hold roughly 35%. The sequence came from a man aged 50-60 years who had recovered from COVID-19. The chain uses TRBV4-3 and TRBJ2-5; TRBD2 matches 8 bases. Specimen: peripheral blood. CDR3 sequence (DNA): TGCGCCAGCAGCCAGGGTACTCGGGGGGGGGAAGAGACCCAGTACTTC. It specifies CASSQGTRGGEETQYF.